These 13 T cell receptor beta chains share one sample of origin, sequenced in a study of blood T cell repertoires in COVID-19. Profiled with immunoSEQ multiplex PCR; TCRdb holds only in-frame clones, not every one. The sample holds about 63,000 clones, about 83% seen once. The source material was peripheral blood. These receptors all stem from a woman older than 75 with acute or convalescent COVID-19.

The gene calls are TRBV27 and TRBJ2-5, with 8 bases that match TRBD1. The ends lost 5 bases at V and 3 bases at J; junction bases unmatched: 8. Germline V gene sequence: CDR1 MNHEY, CDR2 SMNVEV (reference sequence). This CDR3 contains 15 residues. The DNA of the CDR3 is TGTGCCAGCAGTAGACAGGGGCGGAAGGAAGAGACCCAGTACTTC. This sequence encodes CASSRQGRKEETQYF.

The table lists this clone with a few counts. J is TRBJ1-1 and V is TRBV7-7; tentatively, D is TRBD1 (5 bases). The CDR3 covers 13 residues. V shed 2 bases and J shed 2 bases, with 6 bases lying between them. In germline, CDR1 is SSHAT, CDR2 FNYEAQ (reference sequence). This chain's CDR3 is CASSLQGNTEAFF. For the CDR3, the DNA is TGTGCCAGCAGCTTACAGGGAAACACTGAAGCTTTCTTT. Looking up the rest from reference TRBV7-7 and TRBJ1-1 gives the full variable domain: GAGVSQSPRYKVTKRGQDVTLRCDPISSHATLYWYQQALGQGPEFLTYFNYEAQPDKSGLPSDRFSAERPEGSISTLTIQRTEQRDSAMYRCASSLQGNTEAFFGQGTRLTVV.

The rearrangement joins TRBV5-1 to TRBJ2-7, with 9 bases aligning to TRBD1. From germline, CDR1 is SGHRS and CDR2 YFSETQ. The CDR3 covers 16 residues. V was clipped by 4 bases and J by 6 bases; unmatched bases: 14. CDR3: CASSPEGTGKGGEQYF. The CDR3, as DNA: TGCGCCAGCAGCCCCGAAGGGACAGGGAAGGGCGGCGAGCAGTACTTC.

The V call is TRBV19, the J call TRBJ2-3, with 10 bases aligning to TRBD1. This CDR3 region has 16 residues. The germline V gene encodes CDR1 LNHDA and CDR2 SQIVND (reference sequence). The V segment lost 1 base and the J segment 6 bases; nucleotides outside the gene matches: 7. The CDR3 region has the DNA TGTGCCAGTAGTATAGGTGACAGGGGGCGTTCGGATACGCAGTATTTT. Translating gives CASSIGDRGRSDTQYF. Variable domain in full (rest from reference TRBV19 and TRBJ2-3): DGGITQSPKYLFRKEGQNVTLSCEQNLNHDAMYWYRQDPGQGLRLIYYSQIVNDFQKGDIAEGYSVSREKKESFPLTVTSAQKNPTAFYLCASSIGDRGRSDTQYFGPGTRLTVL.

The CDR3 loop is CASNRDIGDTQYF. The DNA of the CDR3 is TGTGCCAGCAACAGGGATATAGGAGATACGCAGTATTTT. The chain carries TRBV2 and TRBJ2-3; D possibly corresponds to TRBD1 (6 bases). Germline lookup yields CDR1 SNHLY and CDR2 FYNNEI. Trimming left V 7 bases short and J 5 bases short, with 13 bases between. The CDR3 extends over 13 amino acids.

This chain's CDR3 is CASTTNGIEKLFF. CDR3 bases: TGTGCCAGCACGACGAACGGGATTGAAAAACTGTTTTTT. The rearrangement links TRBV28 to TRBJ1-4; unclear D gene. Germline CDR1 reads MDHEN; CDR2 reads SYDVKM. V lost 7 bases, J lost 7 bases, and 13 bases lay in between. CDR3 size: 13 residues.

The rearrangement links TRBV6-1 to TRBJ2-7, with 9 bases fitting TRBD1. The CDR3 is 16 residues long. J was trimmed by 6 bases and V by 4 bases; bases with no gene match: 13. The germline gives CDR1 MNHNS, CDR2 SASEGT. The CDR3, as DNA: TGTGCCAGCAGTGCCCTCTCTCCGAGGACAGGGGTCGAGCAGTACTTC. Translated: CASSALSPRTGVEQYF.

The V and J genes are TRBV11-2 and TRBJ1-5, with D possibly matching TRBD1 (5 bases). V was pared by 5 bases and J by 5 bases, with 10 bases between. Germline CDR1 and CDR2: SGHAT and FQNNGV. The CDR3 sequence is 13 residues long. CDR3 sequence (DNA): TGTGCCAGCAGCCCAGGAGGGGATCAGCCCCAGCATTTT. Protein: CASSPGGDQPQHF.

This chain links TRBV4-2 with TRBJ2-4, with D tentatively TRBD1 (6 bases). Trimming pared 4 bases from V and 0 bases from J, leaving 13 bases between. This CDR3 is built from 16 residues. Per the germline V gene, CDR1 is LGHNA and CDR2 is YNFKEQ. CDR3 coding DNA: TGTGCCAGCAGCCTAAGACAGGACCCAGCCAAAAACATTCAGTACTTC. This encodes CASSLRQDPAKNIQYF.

The chain has TRBV7-2 and TRBJ2-7; TRBD2 matches at 9 bases. V gave up 1 base and J gave up 7 bases; unmatched junction bases: 5. This CDR3 has 14 residues. Germline lookup yields CDR1 SGHTA and CDR2 FQGNSA. CDR3: CASSLVAGAGEQYF. The CDR3 region has the DNA TGTGCCAGCAGCTTAGTAGCGGGAGCGGGGGAGCAGTACTTC. The full variable domain, its missing parts supplied by reference TRBV7-2 and TRBJ2-7, is GAGVSQSPSNKVTEKGKDVELRCDPISGHTALYWYRQSLGQGLEFLIYFQGNSAPDKSGLPSDRFSAERTGGSVSTLTIQRTQQEDSAVYLCASSLVAGAGEQYFGPGTRLTVT.

The genes are TRBV18 and TRBJ2-7; D might be TRBD2 (9 bases). V was trimmed by 0 bases and J by 4 bases, leaving 28 bases between them. CDR1 KGHSH and CDR2 LQKENI come from the germline V gene. CDR3 length: 20 amino acids. This CDR3 is CASSPPLGQGAGGILYEQYF. CDR3 nucleotides: TGTGCCAGCTCACCACCGCTCGGACAGGGAGCGGGGGGTATTTTATACGAGCAGTACTTC.

This chain connects TRBV27 to TRBJ1-4, with D possibly being TRBD1 (5 bases). The germline V gene encodes CDR1 MNHEY and CDR2 SMNVEV (reference sequence). Trimming stripped 5 bases from V and 5 bases from J, with 12 bases between. The CDR3 has 14 residues. CDR3 residues: CASSPGTPNEKLFF. The CDR3 DNA reads TGTGCCAGCAGTCCCGGGACTCCAAATGAAAAACTGTTTTTT.

The J gene is TRBJ1-5, the V gene TRBV3-1 (or the pseudogene TRBV3-2); D may be TRBD1 (6 bases). There are 15 residues in the CDR3. The germline CDR1 and CDR2 sequences are LGHDT and YNNKEL (reference sequence). Between the trimmed V and J ends, which lost 4 bases and 6 bases, there was a span of 16 bases. The chain's CDR3 is CASSRTTGGPQPQHF. In DNA form, the CDR3 reads TGTGCCAGCAGCCGAACTACTGGGGGCCCTCAGCCCCAGCATTTT.